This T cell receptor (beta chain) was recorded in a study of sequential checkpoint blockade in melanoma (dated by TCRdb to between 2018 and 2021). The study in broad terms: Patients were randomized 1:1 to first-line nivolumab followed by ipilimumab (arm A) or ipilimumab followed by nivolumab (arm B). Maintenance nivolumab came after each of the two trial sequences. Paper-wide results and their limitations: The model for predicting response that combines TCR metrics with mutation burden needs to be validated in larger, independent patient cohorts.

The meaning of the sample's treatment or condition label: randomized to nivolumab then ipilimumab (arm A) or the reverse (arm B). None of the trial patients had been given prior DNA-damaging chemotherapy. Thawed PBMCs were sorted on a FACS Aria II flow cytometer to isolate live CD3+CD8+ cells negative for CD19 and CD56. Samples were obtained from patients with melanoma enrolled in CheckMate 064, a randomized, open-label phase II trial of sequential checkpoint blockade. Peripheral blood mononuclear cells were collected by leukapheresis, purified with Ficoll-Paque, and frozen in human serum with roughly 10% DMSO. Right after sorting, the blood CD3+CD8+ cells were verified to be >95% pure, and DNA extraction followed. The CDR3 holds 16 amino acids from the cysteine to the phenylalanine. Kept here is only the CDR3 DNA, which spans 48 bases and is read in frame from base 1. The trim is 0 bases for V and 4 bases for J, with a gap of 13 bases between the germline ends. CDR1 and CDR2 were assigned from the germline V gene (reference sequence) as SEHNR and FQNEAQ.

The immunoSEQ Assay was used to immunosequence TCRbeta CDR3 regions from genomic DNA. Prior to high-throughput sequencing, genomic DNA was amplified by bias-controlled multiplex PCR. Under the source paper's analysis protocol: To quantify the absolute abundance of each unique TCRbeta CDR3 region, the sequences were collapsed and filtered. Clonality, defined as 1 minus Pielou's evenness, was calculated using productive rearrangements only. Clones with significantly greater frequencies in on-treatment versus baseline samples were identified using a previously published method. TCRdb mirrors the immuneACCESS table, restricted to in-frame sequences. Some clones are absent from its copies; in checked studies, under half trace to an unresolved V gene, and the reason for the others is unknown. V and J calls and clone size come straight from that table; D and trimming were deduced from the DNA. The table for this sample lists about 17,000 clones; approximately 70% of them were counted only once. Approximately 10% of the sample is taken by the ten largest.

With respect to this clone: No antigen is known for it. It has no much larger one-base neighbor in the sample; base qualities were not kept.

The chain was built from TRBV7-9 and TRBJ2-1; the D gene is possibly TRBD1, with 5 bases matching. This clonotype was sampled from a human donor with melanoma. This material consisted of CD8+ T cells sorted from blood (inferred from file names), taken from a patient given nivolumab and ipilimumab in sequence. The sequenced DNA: TGTGCCAGCAGCTTAGCGGGGCGAAAGGTATACAATGAGCAGTTCTTC. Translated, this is CASSLAGRKVYNEQFF.